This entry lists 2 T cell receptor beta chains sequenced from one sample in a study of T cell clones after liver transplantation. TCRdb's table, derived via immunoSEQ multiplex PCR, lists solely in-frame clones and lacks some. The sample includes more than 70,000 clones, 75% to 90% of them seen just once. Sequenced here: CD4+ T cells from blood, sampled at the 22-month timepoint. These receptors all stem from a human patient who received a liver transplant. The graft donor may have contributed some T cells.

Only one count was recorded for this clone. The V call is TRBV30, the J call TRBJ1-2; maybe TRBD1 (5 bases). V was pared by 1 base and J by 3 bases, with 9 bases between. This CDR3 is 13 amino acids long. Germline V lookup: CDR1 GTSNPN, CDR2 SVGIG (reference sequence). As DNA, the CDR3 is TGTGCCTGGAGTGCCGGGGGAGACTATGGCTACACCTTC. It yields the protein CAWSAGGDYGYTF.

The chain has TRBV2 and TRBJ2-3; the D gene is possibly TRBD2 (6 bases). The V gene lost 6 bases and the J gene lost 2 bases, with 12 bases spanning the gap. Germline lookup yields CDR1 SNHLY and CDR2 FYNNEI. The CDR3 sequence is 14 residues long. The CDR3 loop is CASSWDSSTDTQYF. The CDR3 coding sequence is TGTGCCAGCAGCTGGGACTCCTCCACAGATACGCAGTATTTT.